This T cell receptor (beta chain) was identified during a study of cytomegalovirus exposure and HLA in healthy donors. Overall study results and limits: The majority of TCR sequences were rare, yet some public TCRs appeared in many donors. According to a later analysis, TCR clusters from the first cohort tended to co-occur in the 100 to 150 validation repertoires. Specificity for CMV antigens was confirmed in vitro for a few of the CMV-associated chains.

Germline CDR1 and CDR2: SGHDN and FVKESK. This CDR3 has 13 amino acids. Trimming stripped 0 bases from V and 8 bases from J, with 10 bases between. This table comes from immunoSEQ multiplex PCR, and its TCRdb copy is limited to in-frame clones, with some not included. The table has about 170,000 clones, approximately 96% seen once. To note about this clone: Its antigen is unknown.

This receptor was identified in a woman under 30 in good health and CMV-seronegative. The sample consisted of PBMCs. This chain joins TRBV14 and TRBJ1-2; D not certain. This chain's CDR3 is CASSQERRFGYTF. DNA for the CDR3: TGTGCCAGCAGCCAAGAAAGGAGGTTCGGCTACACCTTC.